This T cell receptor (beta chain) was captured by sequencing in a study of Ad26.COV2.S vaccination and SARS-CoV-2 variants. The wider study: Donor was in the COV1001 Ad26.COV2.S trial arm.

Treatment denoted: 15 to 20 received Ad26.COV2.S at low or high dose, single or two shots; roughly five received placebo; per-sample allocation not given. Following the first vaccine or placebo injection, samples were taken on day 63. What was given as vaccine was an Ad26 vector encoding Wuhan-strain SARS-CoV-2 spike. Only in-frame clones appear in the TCRdb table, and some are missing; sequencing was by immunoSEQ multiplex PCR. Among roughly 330,000 clones listed, around 90% were seen once. On this clone: The antigen remains undetermined.

Notes on the study in general: For non-spike TCRs, breadth in vaccine recipients resembled that in placebo recipients.

This material consisted of peripheral blood, taken in a trial of Ad26.COV2.S vaccine versus placebo. The sequence was collected from a person between 18 and 59 years old who received the Ad26.COV2.S COVID-19 vaccine or a placebo.

CDR3 sequence reads: CASMSIQGGSNYGYTF. The DNA for the CDR3 is TGCGCCAGCATGTCGATACAGGGGGGTTCTAACTATGGCTACACCTTC. V and J are TRBV4-1 and TRBJ1-2; 8 bases agree with TRBD1. CDR1 MGHRA and CDR2 YSYEKL come from the germline V gene. The CDR3 is 16 amino acids. V lost 7 bases to trimming and J lost 0 bases; unmatched junction nucleotides: 10.